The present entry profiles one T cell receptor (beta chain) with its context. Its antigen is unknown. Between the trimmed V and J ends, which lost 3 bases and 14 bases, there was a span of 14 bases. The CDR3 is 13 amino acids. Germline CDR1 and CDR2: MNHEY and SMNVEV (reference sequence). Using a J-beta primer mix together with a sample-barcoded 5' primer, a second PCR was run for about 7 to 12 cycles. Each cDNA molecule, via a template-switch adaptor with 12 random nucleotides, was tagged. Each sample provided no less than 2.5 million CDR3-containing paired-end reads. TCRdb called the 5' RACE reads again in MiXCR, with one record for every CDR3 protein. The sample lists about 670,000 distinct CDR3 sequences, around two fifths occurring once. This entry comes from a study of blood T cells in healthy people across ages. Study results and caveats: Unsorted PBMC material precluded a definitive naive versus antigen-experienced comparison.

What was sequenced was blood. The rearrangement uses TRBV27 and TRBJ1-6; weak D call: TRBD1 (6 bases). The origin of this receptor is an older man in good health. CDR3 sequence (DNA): TGTGCCAGCAGTTTGACCCGGACAGAAACCCTCCACTTT. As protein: CASSLTRTETLHF.